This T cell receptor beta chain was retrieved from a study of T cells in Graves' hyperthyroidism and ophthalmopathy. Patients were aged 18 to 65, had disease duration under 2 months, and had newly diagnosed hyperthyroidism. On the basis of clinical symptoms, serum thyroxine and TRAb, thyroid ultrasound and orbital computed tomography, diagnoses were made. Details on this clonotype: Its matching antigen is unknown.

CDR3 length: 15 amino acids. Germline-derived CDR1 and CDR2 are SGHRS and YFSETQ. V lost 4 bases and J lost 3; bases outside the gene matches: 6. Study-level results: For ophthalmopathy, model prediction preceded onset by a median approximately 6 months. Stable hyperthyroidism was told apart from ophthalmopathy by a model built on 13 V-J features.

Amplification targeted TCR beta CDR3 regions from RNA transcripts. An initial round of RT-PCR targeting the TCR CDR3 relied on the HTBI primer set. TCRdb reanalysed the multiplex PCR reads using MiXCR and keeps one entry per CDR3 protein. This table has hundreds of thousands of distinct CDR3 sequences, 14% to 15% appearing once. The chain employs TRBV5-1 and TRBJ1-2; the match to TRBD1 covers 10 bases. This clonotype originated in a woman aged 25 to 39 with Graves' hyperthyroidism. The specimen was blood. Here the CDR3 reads CASSTQGTGDYGYTF. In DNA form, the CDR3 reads TGCGCCAGCAGCACACAAGGGACAGGGGACTATGGCTACACCTTC.